This T cell receptor (beta chain) was found in a study of shared clonotypes between healthy human individuals. Study at large: Per-donor plates numbered three CD4 naive, three CD4 memory, two CD8 naive and one CD8 memory.

Germline-derived CDR1 and CDR2 are MNHNY and SVGAGI (reference sequence). V lost 4 bases and J lost 4, with 16 bases in between. The CDR3 sequence is 15 residues long. Genomic DNA belonging to each subset was distributed in equal measure over several immunoSEQ plates. Profiling relied on immunoSEQ multiplex PCR, and the TCRdb table lists in-frame clones only, not all of them. In the table there are over a million clones, about four fifths of which are singletons. The chain links TRBV6-6 to TRBJ1-2; the D gene is possibly TRBD1 (5 bases). The sequenced material came from memory CD4+ T cells from PBMCs. Described subset: CD45RA-negative fraction. The TCR sequence derives from a young man in good health. Some clones in this sample may be carry-over from other donors' samples. The CDR3 region is CASSSRGAGGYGYTF. CDR3 nucleotide sequence: TGTGCCAGCAGTTCCCGCGGGGCGGGTGGCTATGGCTACACCTTC.